This is a list of T cell receptor beta chains from one sample in a study of post-analysis software for immune sequencing data. One entry per CDR3 protein results from TCRdb running MiXCR on the PCR reads. The sample consists of 750,000 to 950,000 distinct CDR3 sequences, approximately 50% of them appearing once. The sequencing input was blood. The origin of the receptors is a girl aged 5-17 years with multiple sclerosis. The CDR3 runs from the conserved cysteine through the conserved F or W. D genes are given only for firm matches. The size field is filled for only some rows; it gives once, few, many or a size class.

j_call d_call clone_size v_call cdr3_nt cdr3_aa
TRBJ2-7 . . TRBV20-1 TGCAGTGCTAGCGGGGGCCTTTACGAGCAGTACTTC CSASGGLYEQYF
TRBJ2-7 . few TRBV4-1 TGCGCCAGCAGCCCTAAGGTCCTTGCGGGATCCTACGAGCAGTACTTC CASSPKVLAGSYEQYF
TRBJ2-3 . . TRBV5-1 TGCGCCAGCAGCTTGGTCCTAGGGCGTGATACGCAGTATTTT CASSLVLGRDTQYF
TRBJ2-1 TRBD2 few TRBV20-1 TGCAGTGCTAGAGAGGGAGCGGGGGTGTACAATGAGCAGTTCTTC CSAREGAGVYNEQFF
TRBJ2-3 . few TRBV29-1 TGCAGCGTACGTACTACAAGGCTCACAGATACGCAGTATTTT CSVRTTRLTDTQYF
TRBJ1-2 TRBD1 . TRBV4-1 TGCGCCAGCAGCCAAGATGACAGGGGACTCGATGGCTACACCTTC CASSQDDRGLDGYTF
TRBJ2-5 . few TRBV7-9 TGTGCCAGCATGCCGCTTGTAAAGGCGAGGGAGACCCAGTACTTC CASMPLVKARETQYF
TRBJ2-7 . . TRBV29-1 TGCAGCGTTGAAGTTCGGGTGGGGGGCTCCTACGAGCAGTACTTC CSVEVRVGGSYEQYF
TRBJ2-1 TRBD2 . TRBV20-1 TGCAGTGCCTTTAGCGGGGGAGGGTATGAGCAGTTCTTC CSAFSGGGYEQFF
TRBJ2-1 TRBD1 . TRBV12-3/TRBV12-4 TGTGCCAGCAGGGCGGACAGGGCTCGCTACAATGAGCAGTTCTTC CASRADRARYNEQFF
TRBJ2-3 TRBD2 once TRBV7-8 TGTGCCAGCAGCCGTCTTCCTCATAGCGGGGCCAACACAGATACGCAGTATTTT CASSRLPHSGANTDTQYF
TRBJ2-1 TRBD1 once TRBV7-7 TGTGCCAGCAGCCCTGGGACAGGGGTCAGCAATGAGCAGTTCTTC CASSPGTGVSNEQFF
TRBJ1-1 TRBD1 . TRBV29-1 TGCAGCGTCTACTTAAGAAGACAGGGGGCTTCCAACACTGGAGCTTTCTTT CSVYLRRQGASNTGAFF
TRBJ1-2 . . TRBV15 TGTGCCACCAGCAGGGGTCGCCAGCCGGCGGGCTACACCTTC CATSRGRQPAGYTF
TRBJ2-6 . . TRBV4-1 TGCGCCAGCAGCCGCGCCGGGGCCAACGTCCTGACTTTC CASSRAGANVLTF
TRBJ2-1 TRBD2 . TRBV29-1 TGCAGCGTTGTGAGCGGGAGGGGCATTGGTGAGCAGTTCTTC CSVVSGRGIGEQFF
TRBJ2-1 . . TRBV10-3 TGTGCCATCACGGCACAGCCTTACAATGAGCAGTTCTTC CAITAQPYNEQFF
TRBJ1-2 . few TRBV12-3/TRBV12-4 TGTGCCAGCACCTCCACGGGCAGGGACTATGGCTACACCTTC CASTSTGRDYGYTF
TRBJ2-7 TRBD2 few TRBV20-1 TGCAGTGCTAGGGTGGGACTAGCAGTTGGCGAGCAGTACTTC CSARVGLAVGEQYF
TRBJ2-5 . . TRBV12-3/TRBV12-4 TGTGCCAGCAGTTTAGGGGGGGACCAAGAGACCCAGTACTTC CASSLGGDQETQYF
TRBJ2-7 TRBD2 . TRBV5-1 TGCGCCAGCAGCAAACCGACTAGCGGGGAGAACGAGCAGTACTTC CASSKPTSGENEQYF
TRBJ2-1 . . TRBV14 TGTGCCAGCAGCCCGGGACCGCTCCAGTTCTTC CASSPGPLQFF
TRBJ1-4 . . TRBV20-1 TGCAGTGCTAGAGGGGGTTTTATGCTCGCCAGGGGCCGGAATGAAAAACTGTTTTTT CSARGGFMLARGRNEKLFF
TRBJ2-7 . . TRBV7-6 TGTGCCAGCAGCTCTTCCTATTCGAGGAGCTCCTACGAGCAGTACTTC CASSSSYSRSSYEQYF
TRBJ1-2 . . TRBV29-1 TGCAGCGTTGGGAGCGGGCCCTACACCTTC CSVGSGPYTF
TRBJ2-1 . few TRBV10-1 TGCGCCACCTCTAGCCTCGCCGAGGAAGAGCAGTTCTTC CATSSLAEEEQFF
TRBJ2-7 . . TRBV2 TGTGCCAGCAGTGAAGGTCCCGTCGAGCAGTACTTC CASSEGPVEQYF
TRBJ1-2 TRBD1 few TRBV10-3 TGTGCCACGACAGGGGTTCCGCACTATGGCTACACCTTC CATTGVPHYGYTF
TRBJ2-1 TRBD1 . TRBV2 TGTGCCAGCAGTACGATCCCGGGACAGGGGGCGATTGACAATGAGCAGTTCTTC CASSTIPGQGAIDNEQFF
TRBJ1-1 TRBD1 few TRBV12-3/TRBV12-4 TGTGCCAGCATCCATGGACAGGTTAACACTGAAGCTTTCTTT CASIHGQVNTEAFF
TRBJ2-1 . . TRBV5-1 TGCGCCAGCAGCACACGGATCCGCGATGAGCAGTTCTTC CASSTRIRDEQFF
TRBJ2-7 TRBD2 . TRBV20-1 TGCAGTGCTAGAGACCCTAGCGGGAGCGTCGAGCAGTACTTC CSARDPSGSVEQYF
TRBJ2-7 . . TRBV7-9 TGTGCCAGCAAAGGTCTCTCTGCCTACGAGCAGTACTTC CASKGLSAYEQYF
TRBJ2-7 TRBD2 . TRBV3-1 TGTGCCAGCAGCCTTTTGCGGGGGGGGACCCCCTACGAGCAGTACTTC CASSLLRGGTPYEQYF
TRBJ2-1 . . TRBV2 TGTGCCAGCAGTGAAGAAAAGCGCTCCTACAATGAGCAGTTCTTC CASSEEKRSYNEQFF
TRBJ2-3 . few TRBV20-1 TGCAGTGCTAGAGACCCGAGGGGACTTCAATCAAACACAGATACGCAGTATTTT CSARDPRGLQSNTDTQYF
TRBJ2-1 . . TRBV30 TGTGCCTGGAGTGTAATTCGACGGCAGCATGAGCAGTTCTTC CAWSVIRRQHEQFF
TRBJ1-1 . . TRBV20-1 TGCAGTGCTAGAGGGGGGGGGACCACTGAAGCTTTCTTT CSARGGGTTEAFF
TRBJ2-5 TRBD2 . TRBV3-1 TGTGCCAGCAGCCCTCCGGGAGGGGCCCACAATGAGCAGTACTTC CASSPPGGAHNEQYF
TRBJ2-6 . few TRBV6-5 TGTGCCAGCAGTTACTCCCTCGGTGGCCTCTCTGGGGCCAACGTCCTGACTTTC CASSYSLGGLSGANVLTF